This record concerns one T cell receptor (beta chain) sequence. These data originate in a study of cytomegalovirus exposure and HLA in healthy donors. A multiplex PCR was run with 60 Vbeta primers and 13 Jbeta primers. Authors' methods: Later analysis identified tens of millions of unique TCR beta chains, approximately 11 million shared. Profiled with immunoSEQ multiplex PCR; TCRdb holds only in-frame clones, not every one. From that table come the V and J calls and clone size; the DNA was used to work out D and trimming. This sample has about 130,000 clones, with over 60% found just once. Germline lookup yields CDR1 MNHEY and CDR2 SMNVEV (reference sequence). This CDR3 has 16 residues. V lost 4 bases and J lost 1, with 16 bases in between. Nominal health characterized the donors when sampled, though unrecorded immune exposures were likely.

This clonotype was sampled from a man aged 18 to 29 in good health and CMV-seronegative. The chain employs TRBV27 and TRBJ1-1; TRBD1 is a possible D gene (5 bases). The sequenced material came from PBMCs. The CDR3 coding sequence is TGTGCCAGCAGTTCTCGCCGGGGACTACCGAACACTGAAGCTTTCTTT. Translation gives CASSSRRGLPNTEAFF.